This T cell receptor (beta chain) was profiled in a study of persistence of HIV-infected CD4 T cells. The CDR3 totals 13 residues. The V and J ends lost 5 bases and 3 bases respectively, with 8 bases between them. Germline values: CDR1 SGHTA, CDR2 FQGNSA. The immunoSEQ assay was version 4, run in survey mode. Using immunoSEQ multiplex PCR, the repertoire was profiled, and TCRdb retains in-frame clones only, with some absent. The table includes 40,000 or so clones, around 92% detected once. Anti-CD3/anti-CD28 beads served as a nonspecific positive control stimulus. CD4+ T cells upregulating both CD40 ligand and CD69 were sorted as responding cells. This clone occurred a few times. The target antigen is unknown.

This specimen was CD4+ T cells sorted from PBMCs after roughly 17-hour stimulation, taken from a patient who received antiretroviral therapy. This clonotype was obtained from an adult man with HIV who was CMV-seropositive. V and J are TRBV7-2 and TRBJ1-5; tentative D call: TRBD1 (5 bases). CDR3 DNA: TGTGCCAGCAGCGCAGGGATCAATCAGCCCCAGCATTTT. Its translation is CASSAGINQPQHF.